What follows are 27 T cell receptor beta chains derived from one specimen sequenced in a study of post-analysis software for immune sequencing data. Notes on the study in general: Controls showed lower frequencies than patients for roughly five TRBV segments, and TRBV5-6, TRBV5-1 and TRBV20-1 were among these.

These receptors' antigens are unknown. TCR beta cDNA libraries had unique molecular identifiers. TCRdb recomputed calls from the PCR reads with MiXCR, one row per CDR3 protein. The repertoire holds about 560,000 distinct CDR3 sequences, 44% seen once, with more than 1.5% in the top ten. The sample consisted of blood. The source of these receptors is a girl aged 5-17 years with multiple sclerosis.

The chain carries TRBV7-9 and TRBJ1-4; D unclear. V was pared by 5 bases and J by 7 bases, with 14 bases between. The V gene's germline CDR1 is SEHNR and CDR2 FQNEAQ (reference sequence). The CDR3 length is 14 residues. In DNA form, the CDR3 reads TGTGCCAGCAGCCAACCGGGGAGGAGTGAAAAACTGTTTTTT. Translating it yields CASSQPGRSEKLFF.

This clonotype was recorded a few times. This chain connects TRBV12-3 or TRBV12-4 to TRBJ2-7, with D unclear. The CDR3 has 16 amino acids. V was clipped by 1 base and J by 0 bases, with 13 bases between them. The CDR3 DNA reads TGTGCCAGCAGTTTAGATGGAATTAAGGGCTCCTACGAGCAGTACTTC. It codes for CASSLDGIKGSYEQYF.

The gene calls are TRBV12-5 and TRBJ2-5; tentatively, D is TRBD1 (6 bases). Germline V CDR1 and CDR2: LGHNT, FRNRAP. This CDR3 region has 12 residues. Trimming shortened V by 5 bases and J by 2 bases, and 6 bases separated the two germline ends. The CDR3 reads CASGQGQETQYF. For the CDR3, the DNA is TGTGCTAGTGGTCAGGGGCAAGAGACCCAGTACTTC.

The V gene is TRBV11-1, the J gene TRBJ2-1; possible D gene TRBD2, 5 bases. The V gene's germline CDR1 is SGHAT and CDR2 FQDESV (reference sequence). Trimming pared 5 bases from V and 5 bases from J, leaving 22 bases between. This CDR3 spans 17 amino acids. CDR3 amino acids: CASSPVGSISGHNEQFF. CDR3 DNA sequence: TGTGCCAGCAGCCCCGTTGGATCGATAAGCGGCCACAATGAGCAGTTCTTC.

This clonotype showed up just once. V and J are TRBV11-3 and TRBJ1-4; D remains unclear. The CDR3 is 14 amino acids. The V end lost 1 base, the J end lost 2 bases, and 5 bases lay between the germline ends. In germline, CDR1 is SGHNT, CDR2 YENEEA. The CDR3 DNA reads as TGTGCCAGCAGCTTAGTGAGCACTAATGAAAAACTGTTTTTT. It encodes CASSLVSTNEKLFF.

This clonotype was found once. V and J are TRBV9 and TRBJ2-2; a possible D gene is TRBD2 (6 bases). The V end lost 3 bases, the J end lost 6 bases, and 12 bases lay between the germline ends. The CDR3 spans 14 residues. Germline V gene data show CDR1 as SGDLS and CDR2 as YYNGEE. The CDR3 is CASSAHGGPGELFF. The CDR3 DNA sequence: TGTGCCAGCAGCGCACACGGAGGGCCCGGGGAGCTGTTTTTT.

This clonotype was picked up a small number of times. The CDR3 nucleotides are TGTGCCAGCAGTTTTAATCTCAACGAGCAGTACTTC. Protein sequence: CASSFNLNEQYF. The chain links TRBV12-3 or TRBV12-4 to TRBJ2-7; D not certain. V lost 3 bases, J lost 5 bases, and 8 bases lay in between. The CDR3 loop spans 12 amino acids.

This clonotype has just a few counts. The chain couples TRBV7-2 to TRBJ2-5; TRBD1 is a possible D gene (7 bases). Germline CDR1 and CDR2: SGHTA and FQGNSA. Trimming removed 4 bases from V and 5 bases from J, with 20 bases in between. The CDR3 has 16 amino acids. CDR3 sequence (DNA): TGTGCCAGCAGCTCCCTCGGCAGGGGGGCGTGGGAGACCCAGTACTTC. It translates to CASSSLGRGAWETQYF.

Only a few counts were recorded for this clonotype. The chain joins TRBV13 to TRBJ2-4; D might be TRBD1 (5 bases). V was clipped by 4 bases and J by 0 bases, with 16 bases between them. Germline-derived CDR1 and CDR2 are PRHDT and FYEKMQ (reference sequence). The CDR3 runs to 17 residues. As DNA, the CDR3 is TGTGCCAGCAGCTCCTCGACAGCTTTGTTAGCCAAAAACATTCAGTACTTC. It specifies CASSSSTALLAKNIQYF.

The chain joins TRBV5-1 to TRBJ2-4, with unresolved D. This CDR3 spans 13 amino acids. V lost 3 bases and J 8 bases, leaving 12 bases between the germline ends. Germline CDR1 reads SGHRS; CDR2 reads YFSETQ. The CDR3 nucleotides are TGCGCCAGCAGCTCTAGAACCGGTGACATTCAGTACTTC. It codes for CASSSRTGDIQYF.

This clonotype turned up a few times. The V call is TRBV29-1, the J call TRBJ2-1, with D perhaps assigned TRBD1 or TRBD2 (5 bases each). V was pared by 7 bases and J by 7 bases, with 17 bases between. Looked up from germline, CDR1 is SQVTM and CDR2 is ANQGSEA. The CDR3 is 13 amino acids. The CDR3 spells CSAGDGLFNEQFF. In nucleotides, the CDR3 is TGCAGCGCCGGGGACGGGCTGTTTAATGAGCAGTTCTTC.

The chain combines TRBV4-1 with TRBJ2-5; 9 bases are a match to TRBD2. Per germline, CDR1 MGHRA and CDR2 YSYEKL. After removal of 4 bases from V and 4 bases from J, the junction contained 7 bases not matched to a gene. The CDR3 totals 15 residues. CDR3 sequence: CASSLERGAGETQYF. The CDR3, as DNA: TGCGCCAGCAGCCTCGAGCGGGGGGCGGGAGAGACCCAGTACTTC.

The chain combines TRBV5-1 with TRBJ2-5, with 7 bases aligning to TRBD1. J was trimmed by 0 bases and V by 4 bases; bases with no gene match: 3. CDR3 length: 14 residues. Germline lookup yields CDR1 SGHRS and CDR2 YFSETQ. The CDR3 loop reads CASSVGQNQETQYF. As DNA, the CDR3 is TGCGCCAGCAGCGTGGGACAGAACCAAGAGACCCAGTACTTC.

J is TRBJ2-1 and V is TRBV6-1; 7 nucleotides agree with TRBD2. With V trimmed by 3 bases and J by 6 bases, 8 bases remained unmatched. CDR3 length equals 15 residues. The germline V gene encodes CDR1 MNHNS and CDR2 SASEGT. This chain's CDR3 is CASSDTRGWVNEQFF. CDR3 coding DNA: TGTGCCAGCAGTGATACGCGGGGGTGGGTCAATGAGCAGTTCTTC.

The rearrangement links TRBV4-1 to TRBJ1-5; perhaps TRBD1 as D (5 bases). V lost 3 bases and J lost 6, with 9 bases in between. This CDR3 comprises 13 residues. Germline CDR1 MGHRA, CDR2 YSYEKL. The DNA for the CDR3 is TGCGCCAGCAGCCACTTGGGGGTTCAGCCCCAGCATTTT. Its translation: CASSHLGVQPQHF.

The rearrangement links TRBV4-1 to TRBJ2-5, with a possible D match to TRBD1 (5 bases). The end of the DNA fits TRBJ2-7 better, so the J call may be wrong. Germline V CDR1 and CDR2: MGHRA, YSYEKL. The CDR3 length is 14 residues. This CDR3 reads CASSQDRDRTEQYF. CDR3 nucleotide sequence: TGCGCCAGCAGCCAAGACAGGGATCGAACCGAGCAGTACTTC.

Turning to this clonotype: Germline and junction disagree at one end, which may indicate a read error. The V gene is TRBV10-3, the J gene TRBJ2-5; maybe TRBD2 (6 bases). The CDR3 covers 15 residues. Germline values: CDR1 ENHRY, CDR2 SYGVKD. CDR3 DNA sequence: TGTGCCATCGGTGAGTCGATGGGACTCGGGGAGACCCAGTACTTC. As protein: CAIGESMGLGETQYF.

In its sample, this clonotype was seen a few times. The chain links TRBV4-1 to TRBJ1-2, with D maybe TRBD1 (5 bases). CDR3 length: 18 residues. Germline CDR1 reads MGHRA; CDR2 reads YSYEKL. V dropped 3 bases and J dropped 2 bases, with 22 bases sitting between them. CDR3 coding DNA: TGCGCCAGCAGCCATTACATCGTCCGGGCAGGGAGCAACTATGGCTACACCTTC. Translation gives CASSHYIVRAGSNYGYTF.

The chain is built from TRBV12-3 or TRBV12-4 and TRBJ2-7; D unresolved. CDR3 length: 13 amino acids. V gave up 6 bases and J gave up 7 bases, with 16 bases separating them. The CDR3 sequence is CASSPNRMREQYF. In nucleotides, the CDR3 is TGTGCCAGCAGCCCGAATCGGATGAGGGAGCAGTACTTC.

J is TRBJ1-6 and V is TRBV12-3 or TRBV12-4, with D tentatively TRBD1 (5 bases). The CDR3 consists of 16 residues. Trimming took off 4 bases at V and 7 bases at J, with 17 bases between the two ends. This CDR3 is CASSSRDPWGNSPLHF. The CDR3 DNA is TGTGCCAGCAGTTCCCGGGACCCCTGGGGAAATTCACCCCTCCACTTT.

The chain carries TRBV7-9 and TRBJ2-5, with 7 bases that match TRBD2. V gave up 5 bases and J gave up 7 bases; unmatched junction bases: 13. This CDR3 comprises 15 residues. The V gene's germline CDR1 is SEHNR and CDR2 FQNEAQ (reference sequence). The CDR3 coding sequence is TGTGCCAGCAGCACGAGGGCGGGAGTCATGAGGACCCAGTACTTC. The encoded protein is CASSTRAGVMRTQYF.

The V and J genes are TRBV29-1 and TRBJ2-1, with TRBD2 matching 9 bases. This CDR3 is built from 14 residues. V shed 3 bases, J shed 5 bases, and the junction held 5 bases outside the gene matches. The germline V gene has CDR1 SQVTM and CDR2 ANQGSEA. CDR3 protein: CSVEGLAGNNEQFF. CDR3 DNA: TGCAGCGTTGAGGGCCTAGCGGGAAACAATGAGCAGTTCTTC.

The J gene is TRBJ1-2, the V gene TRBV11-3, with D possibly matching TRBD1 (5 bases). This CDR3 has 13 residues. V shed 8 bases and J shed 4 bases, with 14 bases lying between them. Per germline, CDR1 SGHNT and CDR2 YENEEA. The CDR3 is CASGTPGGYGYTF. In DNA form, the CDR3 reads TGTGCCAGCGGGACGCCGGGCGGCTATGGCTACACCTTC.

V and J are TRBV6-1 and TRBJ2-3; 10 nucleotides line up with TRBD1. The V gene end was trimmed by 4 bases and the J gene end by 2 bases; junction bases not matched to a gene: 3. CDR3 length: 15 residues. The germline V gene encodes CDR1 MNHNS and CDR2 SASEGT. CDR3 protein: CASSVGQGITDTQYF. The CDR3 DNA sequence: TGTGCCAGCAGTGTGGGACAGGGGATCACAGATACGCAGTATTTT.

V is TRBV7-8 and J is TRBJ1-5, with D possibly being TRBD1 (6 bases). Germline V CDR1 and CDR2: SGHVS, FQNEAQ. This CDR3 region has 12 residues. Trimming shortened V by 2 bases and J by 10 bases, and 9 bases separated the two germline ends. The CDR3 reads CASSLYRDPQHF. Written as DNA, the CDR3 is TGTGCCAGCAGCTTATACAGGGATCCCCAGCATTTT.

This clonotype has a handful of counts. This sequence joins TRBV4-2 and TRBJ1-5; possibly TRBD1 for D (5 bases). The CDR3 spans 15 residues. CDR1 is LGHNA, CDR2 YNFKEQ, per germline. V lost 4 bases to trimming and J lost 6 bases, with 16 bases between them. The CDR3 DNA is TGTGCCAGCAGCCTAGAGGGCAGGGACGGTCAGCCCCAGCATTTT. Translated: CASSLEGRDGQPQHF.

Only one count was recorded for this clonotype. V and J are TRBV2 and TRBJ2-2, with D maybe TRBD2 (6 bases). This CDR3 has 15 residues. Between the trimmed V and J ends, which lost 7 bases and 0 bases, there was a span of 12 bases. Germline values: CDR1 SNHLY, CDR2 FYNNEI. CDR3 sequence (DNA): TGTGCCAGCAACGGGGGAGTCGCGAACACCGGGGAGCTGTTTTTT. Translating gives CASNGGVANTGELFF.